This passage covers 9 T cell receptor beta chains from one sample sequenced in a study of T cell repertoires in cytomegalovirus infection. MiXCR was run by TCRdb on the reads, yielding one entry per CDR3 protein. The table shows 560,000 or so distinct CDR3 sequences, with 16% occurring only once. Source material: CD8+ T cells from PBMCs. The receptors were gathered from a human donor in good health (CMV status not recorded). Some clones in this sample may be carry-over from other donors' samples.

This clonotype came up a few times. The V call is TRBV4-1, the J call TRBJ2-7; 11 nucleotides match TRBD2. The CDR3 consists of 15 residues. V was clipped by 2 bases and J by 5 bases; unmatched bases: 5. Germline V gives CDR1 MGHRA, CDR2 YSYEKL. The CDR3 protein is CASSQSLAGVHEQYF. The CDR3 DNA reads TGCGCCAGCAGCCAATCACTAGCGGGAGTTCACGAGCAGTACTTC.

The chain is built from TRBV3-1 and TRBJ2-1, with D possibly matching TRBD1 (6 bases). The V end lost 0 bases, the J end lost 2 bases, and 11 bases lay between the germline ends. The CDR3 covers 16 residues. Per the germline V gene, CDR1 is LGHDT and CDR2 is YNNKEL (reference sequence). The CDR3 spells CASSQDGRGPYNEQFF. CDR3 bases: TGTGCCAGCAGCCAAGATGGCAGGGGTCCCTACAATGAGCAGTTCTTC.

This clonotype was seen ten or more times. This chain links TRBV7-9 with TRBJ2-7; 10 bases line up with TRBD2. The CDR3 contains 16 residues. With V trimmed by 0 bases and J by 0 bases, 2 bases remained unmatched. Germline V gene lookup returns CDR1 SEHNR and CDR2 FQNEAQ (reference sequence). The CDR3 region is CASSLAPSGSSYEQYF. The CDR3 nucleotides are TGTGCCAGCAGCTTAGCCCCTAGCGGGAGCTCCTACGAGCAGTACTTC.

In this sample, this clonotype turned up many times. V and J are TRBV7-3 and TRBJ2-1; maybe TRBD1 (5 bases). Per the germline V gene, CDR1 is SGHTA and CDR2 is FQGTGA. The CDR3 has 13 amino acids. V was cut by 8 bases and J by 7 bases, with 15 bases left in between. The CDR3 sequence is CASSLGLRNEQFF. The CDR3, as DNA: TGTGCCAGCTCCCTGGGGCTCCGGAATGAGCAGTTCTTC.

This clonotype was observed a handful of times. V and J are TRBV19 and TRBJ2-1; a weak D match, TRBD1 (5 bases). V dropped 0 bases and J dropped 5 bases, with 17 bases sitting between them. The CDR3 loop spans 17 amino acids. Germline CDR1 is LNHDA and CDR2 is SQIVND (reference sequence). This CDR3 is CASSIDREGVVDNEQFF. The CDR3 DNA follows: TGTGCCAGTAGTATAGATCGTGAAGGGGTAGTGGACAATGAGCAGTTCTTC.

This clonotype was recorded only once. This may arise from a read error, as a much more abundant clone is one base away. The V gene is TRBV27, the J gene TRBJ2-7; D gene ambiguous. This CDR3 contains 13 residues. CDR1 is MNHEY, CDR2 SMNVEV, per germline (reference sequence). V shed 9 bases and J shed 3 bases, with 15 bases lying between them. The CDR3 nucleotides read TGTGCCAGTGGACGGAGTGCGATCTACGAGCAGTACTTC. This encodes CASGRSAIYEQYF.

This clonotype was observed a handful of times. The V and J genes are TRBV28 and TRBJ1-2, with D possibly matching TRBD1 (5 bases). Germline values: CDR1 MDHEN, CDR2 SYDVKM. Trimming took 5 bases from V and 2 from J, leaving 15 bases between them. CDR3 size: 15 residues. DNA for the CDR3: TGTGCCAGCAGTATCACGGGGGGACCGAACTATGGCTACACCTTC. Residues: CASSITGGPNYGYTF.

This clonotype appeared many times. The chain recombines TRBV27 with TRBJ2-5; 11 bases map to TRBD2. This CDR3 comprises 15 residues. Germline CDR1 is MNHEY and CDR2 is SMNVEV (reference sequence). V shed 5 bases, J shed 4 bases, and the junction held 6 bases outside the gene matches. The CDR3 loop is CASSTWTSGSETQYF. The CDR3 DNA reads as TGTGCCAGCAGTACCTGGACTAGCGGGTCAGAGACCCAGTACTTC.

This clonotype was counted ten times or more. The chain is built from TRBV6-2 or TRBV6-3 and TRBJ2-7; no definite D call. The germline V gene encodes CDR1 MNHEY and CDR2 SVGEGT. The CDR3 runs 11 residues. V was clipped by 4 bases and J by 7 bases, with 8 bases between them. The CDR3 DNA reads TGTGCCAGCAGTTCTGGACCGGAGCAGTACTTC. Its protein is CASSSGPEQYF.